This T cell receptor beta chain was identified during a study of shared clonotypes between healthy human individuals. Study as a whole: Donors had three CD4 naive, three CD4 memory, two CD8 naive and one CD8 memory plate apiece.

Naive CD8 cells lacked CD45RO and underwent positive selection for CCR7, leaving out terminally differentiated effector memory CD45RA+ cells. Those who donated were healthy HIV-negative adults, with no recent acute infections or vaccinations reported. Study outcomes and limitations: Researchers sampled blood only, noting tissue repertoires likely differ.

Deletions cut 8 bases from V and 5 bases from J, with 13 bases between. Germline V gives CDR1 MNHEY, CDR2 SVGAGI. The CDR3 runs to 12 residues. Some clones are missing from TCRdb's copy, which holds only in-frame ones; the method was immunoSEQ multiplex PCR. Found here are about 1,800,000 clones, just under 95% of them singletons; the top ten hold 1% to 1.5%. About this clone: The antigen is unknown.

The sequenced sample consisted of naive CD8+ T cells sorted from blood. This receptor was taken from a young man in good health. J is TRBJ2-7 and V is TRBV6-5, with a tentative D call TRBD2 (6 bases). In DNA form, the CDR3 reads TGTGCCAGCGGGGATTGGGAGGACGAGCAGTACTTC. Translation gives CASGDWEDEQYF.